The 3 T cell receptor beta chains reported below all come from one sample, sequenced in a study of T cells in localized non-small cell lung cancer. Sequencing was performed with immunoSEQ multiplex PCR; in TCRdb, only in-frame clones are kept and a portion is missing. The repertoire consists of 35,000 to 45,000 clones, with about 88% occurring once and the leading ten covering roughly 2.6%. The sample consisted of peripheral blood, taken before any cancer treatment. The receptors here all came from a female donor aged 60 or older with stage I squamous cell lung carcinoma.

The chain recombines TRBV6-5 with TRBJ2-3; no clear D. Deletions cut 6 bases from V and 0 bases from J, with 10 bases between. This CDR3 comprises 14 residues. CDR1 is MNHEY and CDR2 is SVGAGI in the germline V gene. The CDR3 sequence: CASRTVRSTDTQYF. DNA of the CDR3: TGTGCCAGCAGAACGGTCCGTAGCACAGATACGCAGTATTTT.

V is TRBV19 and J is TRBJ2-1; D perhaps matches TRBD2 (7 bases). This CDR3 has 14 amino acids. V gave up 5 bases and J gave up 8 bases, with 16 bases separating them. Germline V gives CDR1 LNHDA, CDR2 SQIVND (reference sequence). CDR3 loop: CASSLRGARDEQFF. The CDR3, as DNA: TGTGCCAGTAGTTTACGGGGGGCCCGAGATGAGCAGTTCTTC.

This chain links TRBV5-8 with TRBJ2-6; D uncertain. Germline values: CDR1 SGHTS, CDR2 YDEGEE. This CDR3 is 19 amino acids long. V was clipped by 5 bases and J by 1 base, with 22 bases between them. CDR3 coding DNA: TGTGCCAGCAGTCCCCGTTATGCCTCTAGTACTTCTGGGGCCAACGTCCTGACTTTC. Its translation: CASSPRYASSTSGANVLTF.